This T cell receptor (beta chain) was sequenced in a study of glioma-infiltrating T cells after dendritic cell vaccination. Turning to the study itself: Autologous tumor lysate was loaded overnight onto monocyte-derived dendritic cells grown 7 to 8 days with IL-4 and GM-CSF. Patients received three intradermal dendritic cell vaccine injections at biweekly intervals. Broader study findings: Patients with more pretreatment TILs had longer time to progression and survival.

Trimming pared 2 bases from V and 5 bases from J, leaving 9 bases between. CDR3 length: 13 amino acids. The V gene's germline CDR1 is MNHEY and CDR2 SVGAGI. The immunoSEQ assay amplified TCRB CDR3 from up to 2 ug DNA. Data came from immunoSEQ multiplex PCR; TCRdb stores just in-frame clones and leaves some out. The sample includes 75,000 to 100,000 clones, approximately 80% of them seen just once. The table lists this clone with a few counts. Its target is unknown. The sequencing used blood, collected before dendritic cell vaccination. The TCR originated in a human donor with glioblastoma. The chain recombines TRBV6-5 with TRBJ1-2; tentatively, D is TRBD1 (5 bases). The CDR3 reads CASSYAGQYGYTF. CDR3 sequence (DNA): TGTGCCAGCAGTTACGCAGGGCAGTATGGCTACACCTTC.